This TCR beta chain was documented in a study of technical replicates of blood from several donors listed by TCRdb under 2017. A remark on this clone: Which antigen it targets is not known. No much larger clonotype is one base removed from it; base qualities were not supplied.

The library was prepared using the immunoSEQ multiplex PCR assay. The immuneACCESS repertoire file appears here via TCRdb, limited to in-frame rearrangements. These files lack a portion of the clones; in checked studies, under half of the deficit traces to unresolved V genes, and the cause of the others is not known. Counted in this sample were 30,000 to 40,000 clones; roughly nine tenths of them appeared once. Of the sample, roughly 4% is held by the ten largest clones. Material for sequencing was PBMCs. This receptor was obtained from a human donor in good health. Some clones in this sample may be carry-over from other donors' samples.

Here the CDR3 is given as CASSPTGGTEAFF. The bases are TGTGCCAGCAGCCCGACAGGGGGCACTGAAGCTTTCTTT. In this chain, TRBV7-9 is recombined with TRBJ1-1; TRBD1 agrees with 9 junctional bases. There are 13 amino acids in the CDR3, from cysteine to phenylalanine inclusive. Only the CDR3 part of the read is kept: 39 bases, read in frame from the first base. Per the germline V gene (reference sequence), SEHNR is the CDR1 and FQNEAQ is the CDR2. V loses 5 bases at its end and J loses 4 bases; junction bases beyond the gene matches: 2. The entire variable domain, with the stretches around the CDR3 drawn from the reference TRBV7-9 and TRBJ1-1 proteins, is DTGVSQNPRHKITKRGQNVTFRCDPISEHNRLYWYRQTLGQGPEFLTYFQNEAQLEKSRLLSDRFSAERPKGSFSTLEIQRTEQGDSAMYLCASSPTGGTEAFFGQGTRLTVV.